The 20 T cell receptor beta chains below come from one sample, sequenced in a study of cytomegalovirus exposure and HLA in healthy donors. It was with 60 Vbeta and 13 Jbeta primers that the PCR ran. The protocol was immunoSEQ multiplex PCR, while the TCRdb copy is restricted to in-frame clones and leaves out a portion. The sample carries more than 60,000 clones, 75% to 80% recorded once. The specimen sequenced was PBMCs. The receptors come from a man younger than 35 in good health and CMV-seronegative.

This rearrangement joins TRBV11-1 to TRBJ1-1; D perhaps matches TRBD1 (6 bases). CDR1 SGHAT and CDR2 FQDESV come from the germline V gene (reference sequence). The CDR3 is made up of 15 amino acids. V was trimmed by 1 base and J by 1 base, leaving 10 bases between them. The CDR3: CASSLDGGRNTEAFF. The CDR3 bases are TGTGCCAGCAGCTTAGACGGGGGGCGGAACACTGAAGCTTTCTTT. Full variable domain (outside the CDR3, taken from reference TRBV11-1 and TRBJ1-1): EAEVAQSPRYKITEKSQAVAFWCDPISGHATLYWYRQILGQGPELLVQFQDESVVDDSQLPKDRFSAERLKGVDSTLKIQPAELGDSAMYLCASSLDGGRNTEAFFGQGTRLTVV.

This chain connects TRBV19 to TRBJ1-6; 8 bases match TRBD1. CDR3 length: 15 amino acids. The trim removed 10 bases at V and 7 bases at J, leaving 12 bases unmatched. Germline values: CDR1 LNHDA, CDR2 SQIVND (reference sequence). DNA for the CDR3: TGTGCCACCCACGACAGGGGTAGGGGCAATTCACCCCTCCACTTT. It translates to CATHDRGRGNSPLHF.

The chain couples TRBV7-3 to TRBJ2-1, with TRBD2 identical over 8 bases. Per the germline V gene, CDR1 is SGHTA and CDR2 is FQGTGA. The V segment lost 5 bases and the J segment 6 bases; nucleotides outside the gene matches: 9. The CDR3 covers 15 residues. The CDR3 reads CASSPGTRISNEQFF. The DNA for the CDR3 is TGTGCCAGCAGCCCCGGGACTAGGATTAGCAATGAGCAGTTCTTC. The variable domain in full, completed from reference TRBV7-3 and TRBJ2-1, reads GAGVSQTPSNKVTEKGKYVELRCDPISGHTALYWYRQSLGQGPEFLIYFQGTGAADDSGLPNDRFFAVRPEGSVSTLKIQRTERGDSAVYLCASSPGTRISNEQFFGPGTRLTVL.

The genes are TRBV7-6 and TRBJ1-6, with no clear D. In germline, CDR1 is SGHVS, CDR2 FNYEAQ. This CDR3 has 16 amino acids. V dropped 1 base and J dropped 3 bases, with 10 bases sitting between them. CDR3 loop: CASSLGGVNYNSPLHF. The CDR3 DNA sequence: TGTGCCAGCAGCTTAGGGGGAGTTAACTATAATTCACCCCTCCACTTT.

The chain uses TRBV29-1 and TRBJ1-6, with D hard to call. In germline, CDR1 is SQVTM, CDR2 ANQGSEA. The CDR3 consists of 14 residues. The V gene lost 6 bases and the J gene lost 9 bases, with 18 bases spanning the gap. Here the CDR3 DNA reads TGCAGCGTCCGGGAGGTTGGGGAGAGTTCACCCCTCCACTTT. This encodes CSVREVGESSPLHF.

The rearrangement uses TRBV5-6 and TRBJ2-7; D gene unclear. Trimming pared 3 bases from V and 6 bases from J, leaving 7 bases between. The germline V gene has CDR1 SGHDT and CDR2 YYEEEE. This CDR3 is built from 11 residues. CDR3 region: CASSSLGEQYF. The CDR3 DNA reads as TGTGCCAGCAGCTCCCTAGGCGAGCAGTACTTC.

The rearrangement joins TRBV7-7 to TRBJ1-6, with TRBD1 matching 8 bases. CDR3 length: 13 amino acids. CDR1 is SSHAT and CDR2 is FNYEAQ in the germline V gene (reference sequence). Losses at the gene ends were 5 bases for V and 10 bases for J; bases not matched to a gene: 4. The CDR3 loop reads CASSPDRDSPLHF. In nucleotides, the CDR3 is TGTGCCAGCAGCCCGGACAGGGACTCACCCCTCCACTTT.

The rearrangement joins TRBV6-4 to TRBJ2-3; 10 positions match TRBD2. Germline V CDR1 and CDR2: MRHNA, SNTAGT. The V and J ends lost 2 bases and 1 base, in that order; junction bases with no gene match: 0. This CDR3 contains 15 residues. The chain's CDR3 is CASSDGTSGTDTQYF. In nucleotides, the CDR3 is TGTGCCAGCAGTGACGGGACTAGCGGCACAGATACGCAGTATTTT.

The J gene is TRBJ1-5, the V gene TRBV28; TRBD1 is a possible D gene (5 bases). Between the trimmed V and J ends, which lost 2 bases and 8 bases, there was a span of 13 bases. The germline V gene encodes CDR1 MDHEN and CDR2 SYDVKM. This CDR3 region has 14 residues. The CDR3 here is CASSLRGFTEPQHF. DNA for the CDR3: TGTGCCAGCAGTTTACGGGGGTTTACGGAGCCCCAGCATTTT.

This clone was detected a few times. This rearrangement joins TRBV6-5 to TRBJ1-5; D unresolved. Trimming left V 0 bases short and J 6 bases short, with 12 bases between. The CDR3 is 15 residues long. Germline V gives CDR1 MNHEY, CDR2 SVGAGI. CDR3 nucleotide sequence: TGTGCCAGCAGTTACTCGAGACCCGGAGGTCAGCCCCAGCATTTT. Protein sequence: CASSYSRPGGQPQHF.

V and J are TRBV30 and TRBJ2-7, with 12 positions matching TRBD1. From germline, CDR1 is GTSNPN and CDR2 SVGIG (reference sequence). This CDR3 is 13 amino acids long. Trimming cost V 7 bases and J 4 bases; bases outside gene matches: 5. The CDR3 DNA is TGTGCCTCGCGGGGACAGGGGGCTTACGAGCAGTACTTC. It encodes CASRGQGAYEQYF. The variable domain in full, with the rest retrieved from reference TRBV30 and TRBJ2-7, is SQTIHQWPATLVQPVGSPLSLECTVEGTSNPNLYWYRQAAGRGLQLLFYSVGIGQISSEVPQNLSASRPQDRQFILSSKKLLLSDSGFYLCASRGQGAYEQYFGPGTRLTVT.

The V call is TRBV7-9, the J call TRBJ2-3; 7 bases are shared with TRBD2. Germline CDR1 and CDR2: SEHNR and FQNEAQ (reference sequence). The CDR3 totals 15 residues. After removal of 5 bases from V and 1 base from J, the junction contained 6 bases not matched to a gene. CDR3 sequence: CASSPQSGGTDTQYF. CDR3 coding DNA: TGTGCCAGCAGCCCCCAAAGCGGGGGCACAGATACGCAGTATTTT.

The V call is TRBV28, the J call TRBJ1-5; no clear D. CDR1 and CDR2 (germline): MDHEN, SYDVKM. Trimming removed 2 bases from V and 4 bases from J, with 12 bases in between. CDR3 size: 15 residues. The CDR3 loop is CASSLGGARNQPQHF. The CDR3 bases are TGTGCCAGCAGTTTAGGCGGTGCTAGAAATCAGCCCCAGCATTTT. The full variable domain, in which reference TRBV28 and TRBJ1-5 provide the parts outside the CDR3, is DVKVTQSSRYLVKRTGEKVFLECVQDMDHENMFWYRQDPGLGLRLIYFSYDVKMKEKGDIPEGYSVSREKKERFSLILESASTNQTSMYLCASSLGGARNQPQHFGDGTRLSIL.

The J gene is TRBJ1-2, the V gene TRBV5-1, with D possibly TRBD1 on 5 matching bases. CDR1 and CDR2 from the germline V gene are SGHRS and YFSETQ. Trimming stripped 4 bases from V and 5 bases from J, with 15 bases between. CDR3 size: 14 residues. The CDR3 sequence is CASSESRGRYGYTF. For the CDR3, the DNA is TGCGCCAGCAGCGAATCTAGGGGAAGGTATGGCTACACCTTC.

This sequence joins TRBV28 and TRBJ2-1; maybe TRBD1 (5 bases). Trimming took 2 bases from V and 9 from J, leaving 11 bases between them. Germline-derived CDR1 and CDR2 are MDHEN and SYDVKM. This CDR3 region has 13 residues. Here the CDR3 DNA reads TGTGCCAGCAGTTTACAGGGTGGGTCTGAGCAGTTCTTC. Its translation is CASSLQGGSEQFF. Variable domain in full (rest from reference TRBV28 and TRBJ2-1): DVKVTQSSRYLVKRTGEKVFLECVQDMDHENMFWYRQDPGLGLRLIYFSYDVKMKEKGDIPEGYSVSREKKERFSLILESASTNQTSMYLCASSLQGGSEQFFGPGTRLTVL.

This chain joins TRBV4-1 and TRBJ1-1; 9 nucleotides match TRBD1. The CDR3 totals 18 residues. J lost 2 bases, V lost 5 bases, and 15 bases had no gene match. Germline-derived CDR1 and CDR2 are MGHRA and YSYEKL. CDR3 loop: CASSSITGGDYSNTEAFF. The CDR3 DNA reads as TGCGCCAGCAGCTCGATTACAGGGGGCGATTATAGTAACACTGAAGCTTTCTTT.

The CDR3 nucleotides read TGTGCCAGTAATCCCACAGGCACAGATACGCAGTATTTT. Amino acid sequence: CASNPTGTDTQYF. J is TRBJ2-3 and V is TRBV19; the D is unclear. Trimming cost V 7 bases and J 1 base, with 9 bases left between them. Germline-derived CDR1 and CDR2 are LNHDA and SQIVND (reference sequence). The length of the CDR3 is 13 residues.

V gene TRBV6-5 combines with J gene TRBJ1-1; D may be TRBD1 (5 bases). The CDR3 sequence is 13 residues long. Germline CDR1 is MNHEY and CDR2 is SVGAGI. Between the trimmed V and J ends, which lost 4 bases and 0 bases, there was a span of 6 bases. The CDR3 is CASSSGMNTEAFF. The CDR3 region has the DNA TGTGCCAGCAGTTCAGGGATGAACACTGAAGCTTTCTTT.

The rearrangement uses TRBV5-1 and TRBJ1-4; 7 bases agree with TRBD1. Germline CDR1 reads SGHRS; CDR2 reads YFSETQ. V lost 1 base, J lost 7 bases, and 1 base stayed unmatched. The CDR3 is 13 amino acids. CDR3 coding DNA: TGCGCCAGCAGCTTGAGGGACAGTGAAAAACTGTTTTTT. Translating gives CASSLRDSEKLFF.

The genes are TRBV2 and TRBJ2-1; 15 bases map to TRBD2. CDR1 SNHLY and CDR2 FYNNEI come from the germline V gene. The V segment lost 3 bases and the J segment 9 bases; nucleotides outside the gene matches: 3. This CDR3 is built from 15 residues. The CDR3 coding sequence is TGTGCCAGCAGTGATATGGGACTAGCGGGGGGTGAGCAGTTCTTC. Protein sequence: CASSDMGLAGGEQFF.